Following are 12 T cell receptor beta chains from one sample sequenced in a study of blood T cell repertoires in COVID-19. Using immunoSEQ multiplex PCR, the repertoire was profiled, and TCRdb retains in-frame clones only, with some absent. The table has around 300,000 clones, roughly 87% seen once. Sequenced input: peripheral blood. These TCRs come from a man aged 50 or older with active or convalescent COVID-19.

The chain uses TRBV29-1 and TRBJ2-3; D gene uncertain. V was trimmed by 8 bases and J by 0 bases, leaving 6 bases between them. The CDR3 contains 11 residues. Germline V gene lookup returns CDR1 SQVTM and CDR2 ANQGSEA. CDR3 sequence reads: CSSYSTDTQYF. The CDR3 coding sequence is TGCAGCTCCTACAGCACAGATACGCAGTATTTT.

The rearrangement joins TRBV19 to TRBJ1-2; TRBD1 matches at 9 bases. The J segment lost 6 bases and the V segment lost 7 bases, leaving 12 bases of the junction unmatched. The CDR3 contains 15 residues. Germline V gene sequence: CDR1 LNHDA, CDR2 SQIVND (reference sequence). The CDR3 region has the DNA TGTGCCAGTACCTCTACAGGGGGCCTCCTTGATGGCTACACCTTC. This translates into CASTSTGGLLDGYTF.

In its sample, this clone was seen a few times. The chain uses TRBV7-6 and TRBJ2-7; 7 bases are a match to TRBD1. The CDR3 totals 15 residues. Trimming removed 5 bases from V and 2 bases from J; junction bases left unmatched: 9. In germline, CDR1 is SGHVS, CDR2 FNYEAQ. The DNA of the CDR3 is TGTGCCAGCAGCCCCCGTGGGGGACAGACCTACGAGCAGTACTTC. Protein sequence: CASSPRGGQTYEQYF.

The chain is built from TRBV4-2 and TRBJ1-2; D possibly corresponds to TRBD1 (6 bases). This CDR3 spans 15 amino acids. The germline CDR1 and CDR2 sequences are LGHNA and YNFKEQ. V lost 4 bases to trimming and J lost 6 bases, with 18 bases between them. The CDR3 sequence: CASSLQNRDRDGYTF. DNA for the CDR3: TGTGCCAGCAGCCTTCAAAACAGGGACCGGGATGGCTACACCTTC.

V gene TRBV2 combines with J gene TRBJ2-1, with D tentatively TRBD2 (5 bases). The CDR3 runs to 12 residues. Germline V gives CDR1 SNHLY, CDR2 FYNNEI. Trimming stripped 6 bases from V and 8 bases from J, with 11 bases between. The CDR3 region is CASRVEGDEQFF. The CDR3 bases are TGTGCCAGCAGGGTAGAGGGCGATGAGCAGTTCTTC.

The chain recombines TRBV20-1 with TRBJ2-7; TRBD2 matches at 8 bases. Per the germline V gene, CDR1 is DFQATT and CDR2 is SNEGSKA (reference sequence). V gave up 3 bases and J gave up 4 bases; unmatched junction bases: 5. CDR3 length: 13 residues. CDR3 sequence: CSASQRELYEQYF. The CDR3 region has the DNA TGCAGTGCTAGTCAGCGGGAGCTTTACGAGCAGTACTTC.

The chain joins TRBV7-6 to TRBJ1-3; 10 bases are shared with TRBD1. The germline V gene encodes CDR1 SGHVS and CDR2 FNYEAQ. The length of the CDR3 is 15 residues. J gave up 3 bases and V 3 bases, and 2 bases lay outside the gene matches. The CDR3 DNA is TGTGCCAGCAGCTTGACAGGGGGCCATGGAAACACCATATATTTT. This sequence encodes CASSLTGGHGNTIYF.

The genes are TRBV11-3 and TRBJ2-7; D remains unclear. Looked up from germline, CDR1 is SGHNT and CDR2 is YENEEA. V was pared by 4 bases and J by 0 bases, with 10 bases between. The CDR3 spans 14 residues. CDR3 region: CASSSSTNSYEQYF. CDR3 nucleotides: TGTGCCAGCAGCTCCTCGACAAACTCCTACGAGCAGTACTTC.

The V and J genes are TRBV28 and TRBJ2-7; D possibly corresponds to TRBD1 (6 bases). The CDR3 covers 15 residues. V lost 5 bases, J lost 2 bases, and 16 bases lay in between. The germline CDR1 and CDR2 sequences are MDHEN and SYDVKM. The CDR3: CASSATRGFTYEQYF. The CDR3 DNA sequence: TGTGCCAGCAGTGCTACAAGGGGGTTTACCTACGAGCAGTACTTC.

The chain has TRBV29-1 and TRBJ2-1; TRBD2 agrees at 9 bases. There are 15 residues in the CDR3. Trimming took 5 bases from V and 5 from J; bases not matched to a gene: 10. CDR1 is SQVTM, CDR2 ANQGSEA, per germline. Here the CDR3 DNA reads TGCAGCGTTTCCTCTCGACTAGCGGTTAACAATGAGCAGTTCTTC. Translating gives CSVSSRLAVNNEQFF.

The genes are TRBV2 and TRBJ2-6; the D is unclear. Germline V CDR1 and CDR2: SNHLY, FYNNEI. Trimming removed 4 bases at V and 3 bases at J, with 7 bases between. CDR3 size: 14 residues. The CDR3 sequence: CASSAINGANVLTF. The DNA for the CDR3 is TGTGCCAGCAGTGCCATCAATGGGGCCAACGTCCTGACTTTC.

V and J are TRBV4-1 and TRBJ2-3, with a possible D match to TRBD1 (6 bases). The CDR3 sequence is 18 residues long. Germline V lookup: CDR1 MGHRA, CDR2 YSYEKL. The V end lost 0 bases, the J end lost 0 bases, and 16 bases lay between the germline ends. The chain's CDR3 is CASSQDWGTRPSTDTQYF. The DNA of the CDR3 is TGCGCCAGCAGCCAAGATTGGGGGACACGCCCTAGCACAGATACGCAGTATTTT.